The clone carrying this TCR beta chain was detected once. The V end was cut by 3 bases, the J end by 5 bases, with 5 bases between. CDR1 is MNHEY and CDR2 is SMNVEV in the germline V gene (reference sequence). This CDR3 is built from 11 residues. The record originates from a study of blood T cell repertoires in COVID-19. About the study: Some COVID-19 samples were acute and others convalescent; all came from the United States, Italy and Spain. Sample material is recorded as cDNA or gDNA derived from T cells, B-cell-depleted T cells, or PBMCs.

Methods used by the authors: Using reference gene primer amplification, nucleated cell counts were estimated. Assay used: immunoSEQ multiplex PCR; TCRdb lists only in-frame clones, some missing. That table supplies the V and J calls and clone size; D and trimming were determined from the DNA. The sample shows a few hundred thousand clones, 81% of them seen only once. V and J are TRBV27 and TRBJ2-7; D is ambiguous. The sample was peripheral blood. This receptor was obtained from a human donor with acute or convalescent COVID-19. The donor label of this sample is uncertain. The CDR3, as DNA: TGTGCCAGCAGTTTTATCCACGAGCAGTACTTC. This codes for CASSFIHEQYF.